This TCR beta chain was obtained from a study of blood T cell repertoires in COVID-19. Across the whole study: Some COVID-19 samples were acute and others convalescent; all came from the United States, Italy and Spain.

A Seattle source enrolled patients during active infection and followed them longitudinally. Clones were sequenced by immunoSEQ multiplex PCR, and TCRdb holds only the in-frame ones, with some missing. Among about 420,000 clones, around nine tenths were seen once, and the ten largest hold roughly 0.76%. This CDR3 spans 13 amino acids. V lost 5 bases and J lost 4, with 11 bases in between. CDR1 MNHEY and CDR2 SMNVEV come from the germline V gene (reference sequence). The receptor was isolated from a man aged 18-30 years with COVID-19, enrolled during active disease. Sequencing was done on a sample of peripheral blood. The chain is built from TRBV27 and TRBJ1-1; a weak D match, TRBD1 (5 bases). CDR3 coding DNA: TGTGCCAGCAGTCTCAGGGTAGGCACTGAAGCTTTCTTT. Translated, it gives CASSLRVGTEAFF.